This T cell receptor beta chain came from a study of regulatory T cells in long-lasting Graves disease. Time point given: newly diagnosed GD, antithyroid drugs for less than 3 months. PBMC RNA was the source of the TCR library. Per the germline V gene, CDR1 is LNHDA and CDR2 is SQIVND (reference sequence). The CDR3 length is 14 residues. After removal of 7 bases from V and 6 bases from J, the junction contained 10 bases not matched to a gene. This clonotype was detected many times. With iRepertoire HTBI primers and Arm-PCR of CDR3 regions, TCR beta libraries were built. One entry per CDR3 protein results from TCRdb running MiXCR on the multiplex PCR reads. The profile shows hundreds of thousands of distinct CDR3 sequences, about 16% of them singletons. The sample was also reused in another study, on T cells in Graves' hyperthyroidism and ophthalmopathy.

The specimen was peripheral blood mononuclear cells (PBMCs), collected at new diagnosis, from a patient treated with antithyroid drugs. The source of this sequence is a woman in her twenties or thirties with Graves disease. This rearrangement joins TRBV19 to TRBJ1-1, with 8 bases lining up with TRBD1. The CDR3 sequence: CASTSWTGYAEAFF. CDR3 coding DNA: TGTGCCAGTACCTCCTGGACAGGGTACGCTGAAGCTTTCTTT.